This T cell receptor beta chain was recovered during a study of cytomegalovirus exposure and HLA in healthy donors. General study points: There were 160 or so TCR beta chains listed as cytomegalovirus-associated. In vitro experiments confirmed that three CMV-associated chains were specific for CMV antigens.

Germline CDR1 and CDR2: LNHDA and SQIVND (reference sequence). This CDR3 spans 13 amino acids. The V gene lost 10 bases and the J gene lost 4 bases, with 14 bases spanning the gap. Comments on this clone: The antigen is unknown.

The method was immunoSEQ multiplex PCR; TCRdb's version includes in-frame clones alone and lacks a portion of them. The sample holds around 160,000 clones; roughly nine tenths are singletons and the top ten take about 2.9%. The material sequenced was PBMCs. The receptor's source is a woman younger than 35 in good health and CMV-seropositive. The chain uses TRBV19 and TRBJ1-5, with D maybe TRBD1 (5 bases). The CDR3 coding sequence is TGTGCCACCGCGGACATCGGAAATCAGCCCCAGCATTTT. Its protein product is CATADIGNQPQHF.